This T cell receptor beta chain was identified in a study of beta chain features in type 1 diabetes listed by TCRdb under 2018. Background for the entire study: Patients and healthy donors did not differ in mean age, gender distribution, total cell number or subset yield. A total of some 100,000,000 sorted cells were examined across all samples, and a strong correlation was observed between cell number per subset and RNA yield. In the study, recently diagnosed type 1 diabetes patients and matched healthy donors were compared on the TCRB repertoires of their sorted circulating CD4+ T cell subsets. Naive and central memory subsets were obtained from all 30 or so donors, but regulatory and stem cell-like memory subsets were isolated from only 8 patients and roughly 8 healthy donors.

The High Capacity cDNA Reverse Transcription Kit was used to reverse transcribe all of the isolated RNA, meaning that expressed TCRB transcripts were what got sequenced. Deep immunoSEQ sequencing was applied to naive, central memory and regulatory T cell samples, giving an average of about 3.6 million total reads per sample. Sorted cells were lysed in RLT buffer and RNA was extracted with DNase-treated RNeasy Micro or Mini kits, depending on cell number. To prevent cross-contamination, each cell subset was processed individually, whereas patient and healthy donor samples were processed jointly. Using the immunoSEQ multiplex PCR, TCRB sequences were amplified from cDNA into 87-bp fragments spanning the CDR3 region. Amplicons were sequenced on the Illumina HiSeq platform. The paper's processing steps were these. PCR bias was corrected computationally using synthetic template baselines, and reads within Hamming distance 2 were collapsed, with unmergeable singletons discarded. Reads were aligned against IMGT so that V, D and J genes, CDR3 length and insertions or deletions at six rearrangement sites could be assigned. Within each subset, clonotype counts were normalized to sorted cell number, after which true diversity and Gini coefficients were computed with the tcR R package. Repertoire sharing was quantified using the overlap coefficient calculated on TCRB nucleotide sequences. As a proxy for the pre-selection repertoire, out-of-frame TCRB sequences from naive cells were analyzed. TCRdb provides this immuneACCESS table in a form limited to in-frame rearrangements. Some clones are lacking; in checked studies, under half of them reflect an unresolved V gene, and why the rest are absent is not known. V, J and clone size are those of that table, while D and trimming were read from the DNA. This sample gives 600,000 to 700,000 clones in total; roughly 12% of them show up just once. In total, the top ten clones hold around 0.12% of the sample.

Points on this clone: The specificity of this receptor is unknown. No qualities accompany the bases; no much larger clone lies one base away.

From each donor, a single peripheral blood sample of approximately 0.11 L on average was drawn into heparinised tubes. A BD FACSAria II and a panel including CD45RO, CCR7, CD25, CD127, CD95 and CD27 were used to sort naive, central memory, regulatory and stem cell-like memory CD4+ T cells. A purity above 98% was achieved for all sorted populations. PBMCs were isolated right away by Lymphoprep density gradient centrifugation and were stained directly, without culture. To minimize batch effects, samples were stained and sorted in pairs, one healthy donor with one patient per experiment. V is clipped by 3 bases and J by 7 bases, and the sequence between their germline boundaries is 6 bases long. Measured from the cysteine to the phenylalanine, the CDR3 is 12 residues long. The only DNA kept is the CDR3, 36 bases in frame from the first base. According to the germline V gene (reference sequence), CDR1 reads MNHEY and CDR2 reads SMNVEV.

Here is what the overall study found, with its caveats: Type 1 diabetes patients showed a moderate but significant shortening of TCRB CDR3 length in all four CD4+ subsets. Because small numbers of individuals were included in the HLA sub-analyses, any influence of HLA type on TCRB rearrangement was left unresolved. Because cDNA was sequenced instead of genomic DNA, highly expressing activated cells could be over-represented, though the groups showed no difference in activation or CD3 levels. Shorter templates might have been favored by PCR, but patient and control samples were amplified and corrected together, so both groups would have been affected equally by any skew. At VDJ recombination sites, patients with type 1 diabetes made fewer insertions and deleted more nucleotides, a pattern implying thymic rearrangement abnormalities. Naive, central memory and regulatory TCRB repertoires appeared to be more alike among patients than among healthy donors.

This sequence was found in a man under 40 with type 1 diabetes. The rearranged segments are TRBV27 and TRBJ2-2; the D gene cannot be named for sure. Sequenced input: naive CD4+ T cells from blood. The cell subset or site label, read with the paper, signifies: true naive CD4+ T cells. DNA sequence: TGTGCCAGCAGTTTCACCGTCGGGGAGCTGTTTTTT. Its amino acids are CASSFTVGELFF.